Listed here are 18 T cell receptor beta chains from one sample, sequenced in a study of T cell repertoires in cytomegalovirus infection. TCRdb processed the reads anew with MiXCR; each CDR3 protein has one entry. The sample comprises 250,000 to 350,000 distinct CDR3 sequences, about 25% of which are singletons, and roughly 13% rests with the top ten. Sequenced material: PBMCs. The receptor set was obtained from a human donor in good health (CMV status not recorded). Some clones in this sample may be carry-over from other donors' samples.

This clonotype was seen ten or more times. This CDR3 reads CAISEFSGREQFF. The CDR3 DNA sequence: TGTGCCATCAGTGAGTTTAGCGGGAGGGAGCAGTTCTTC. This chain uses TRBV10-3 with TRBJ2-1; 10 bases are shared with TRBD2. CDR1 ENHRY and CDR2 SYGVKD come from the germline V gene. The CDR3 has 13 amino acids. V gave up 1 base and J gave up 10 bases; unmatched junction bases: 1.

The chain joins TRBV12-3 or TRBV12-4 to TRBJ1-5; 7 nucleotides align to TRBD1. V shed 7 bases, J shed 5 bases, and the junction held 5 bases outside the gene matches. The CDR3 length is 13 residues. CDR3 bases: TGTGCCAGCACAAGGGACAGAGATCAGCCCCAGCATTTT. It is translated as CASTRDRDQPQHF.

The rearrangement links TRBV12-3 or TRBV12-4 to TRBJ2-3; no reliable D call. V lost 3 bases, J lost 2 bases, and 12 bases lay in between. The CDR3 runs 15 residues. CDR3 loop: CASSFGNSNTDTQYF. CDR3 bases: TGTGCCAGCAGTTTCGGCAACTCGAACACAGATACGCAGTATTTT.

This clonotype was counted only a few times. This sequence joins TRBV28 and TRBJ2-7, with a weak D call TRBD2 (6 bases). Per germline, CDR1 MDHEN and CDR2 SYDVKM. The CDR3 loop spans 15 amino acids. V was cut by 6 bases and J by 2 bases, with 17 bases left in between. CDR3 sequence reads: CASSGGRTATYEQYF. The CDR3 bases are TGTGCCAGCAGCGGTGGGAGGACCGCGACCTACGAGCAGTACTTC.

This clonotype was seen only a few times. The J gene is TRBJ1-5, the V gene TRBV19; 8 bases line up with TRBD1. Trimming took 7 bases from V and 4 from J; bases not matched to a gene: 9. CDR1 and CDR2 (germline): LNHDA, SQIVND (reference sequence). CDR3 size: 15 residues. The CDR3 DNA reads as TGTGCCAGTACCGGGTGGACAGGGCGTAATCAGCCCCAGCATTTT. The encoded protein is CASTGWTGRNQPQHF.

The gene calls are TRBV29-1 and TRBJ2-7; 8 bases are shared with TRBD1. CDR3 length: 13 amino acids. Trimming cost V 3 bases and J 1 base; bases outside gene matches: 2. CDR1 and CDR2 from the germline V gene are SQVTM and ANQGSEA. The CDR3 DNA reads TGCAGCGTTGACCGACAGGGGTCCTACGAGCAGTACTTC. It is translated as CSVDRQGSYEQYF.

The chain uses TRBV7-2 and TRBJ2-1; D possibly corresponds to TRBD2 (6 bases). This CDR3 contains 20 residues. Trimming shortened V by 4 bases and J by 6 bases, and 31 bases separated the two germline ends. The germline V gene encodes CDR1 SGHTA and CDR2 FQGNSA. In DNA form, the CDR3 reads TGTGCCAGCAGCTCCCCTCTCGGGTTTGGAGGGCGTACAACTCGCAATGAGCAGTTCTTC. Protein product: CASSSPLGFGGRTTRNEQFF.

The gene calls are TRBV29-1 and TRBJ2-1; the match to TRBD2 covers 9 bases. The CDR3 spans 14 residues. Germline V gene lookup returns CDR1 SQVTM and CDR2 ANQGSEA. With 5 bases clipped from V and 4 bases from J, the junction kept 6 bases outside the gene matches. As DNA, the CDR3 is TGCAGCGTTATGACTAGCGGAGTTTACAATGAGCAGTTCTTC. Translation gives CSVMTSGVYNEQFF.

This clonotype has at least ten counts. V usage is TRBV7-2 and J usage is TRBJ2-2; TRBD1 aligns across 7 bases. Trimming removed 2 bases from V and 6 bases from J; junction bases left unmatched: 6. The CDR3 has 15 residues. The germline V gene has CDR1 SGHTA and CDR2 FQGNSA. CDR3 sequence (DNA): TGTGCCAGCAGCTTAAACAGGGGTAGCGCCGGGGAGCTGTTTTTT. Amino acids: CASSLNRGSAGELFF.

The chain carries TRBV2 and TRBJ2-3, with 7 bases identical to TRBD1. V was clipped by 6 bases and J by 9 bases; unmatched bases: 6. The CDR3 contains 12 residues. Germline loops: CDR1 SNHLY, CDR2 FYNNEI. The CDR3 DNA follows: TGTGCCAGCAGCCCCGGGACAGCCACGCAGTATTTT. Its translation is CASSPGTATQYF.

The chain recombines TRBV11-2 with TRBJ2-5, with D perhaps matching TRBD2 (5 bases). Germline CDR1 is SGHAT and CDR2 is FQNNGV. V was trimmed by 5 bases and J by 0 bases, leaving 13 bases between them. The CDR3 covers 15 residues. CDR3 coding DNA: TGTGCCAGCAGCCGATCCGGGGTCTACCAAGAGACCCAGTACTTC. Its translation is CASSRSGVYQETQYF.

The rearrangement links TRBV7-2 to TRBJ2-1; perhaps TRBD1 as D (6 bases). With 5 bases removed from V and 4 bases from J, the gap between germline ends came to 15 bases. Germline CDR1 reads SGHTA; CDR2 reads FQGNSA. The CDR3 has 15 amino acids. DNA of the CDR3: TGTGCCAGCAGCAAACAGGGCTCAGTATACAATGAGCAGTTCTTC. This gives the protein CASSKQGSVYNEQFF.

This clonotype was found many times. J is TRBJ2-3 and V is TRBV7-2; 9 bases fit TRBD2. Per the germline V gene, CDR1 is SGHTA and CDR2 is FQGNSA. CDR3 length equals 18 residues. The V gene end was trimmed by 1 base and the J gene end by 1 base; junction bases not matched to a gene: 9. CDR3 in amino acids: CASSLVLGAGGRTDTQYF. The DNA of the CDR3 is TGTGCCAGCAGCTTAGTATTGGGAGCGGGAGGCCGCACAGATACGCAGTATTTT.

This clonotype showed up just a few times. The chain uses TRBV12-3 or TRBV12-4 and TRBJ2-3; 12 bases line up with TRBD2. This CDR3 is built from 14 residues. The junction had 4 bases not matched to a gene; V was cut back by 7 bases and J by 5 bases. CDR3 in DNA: TGTGCCAGCATCCCGGGACTAGCGGGAGATACGCAGTATTTT. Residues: CASIPGLAGDTQYF.

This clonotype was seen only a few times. Here the CDR3 reads CASSYLAGGLYEQYF. The CDR3 DNA is TGTGCCAGCAGTTACCTAGCGGGAGGGCTATACGAGCAGTACTTC. The J gene is TRBJ2-7, the V gene TRBV6-2 or TRBV6-3; TRBD2 aligns across 12 bases. The CDR3 spans 15 residues. J lost 4 bases, V lost 2 bases, and 3 bases had no gene match. CDR1 MNHEY and CDR2 SVGEGT come from the germline V gene.

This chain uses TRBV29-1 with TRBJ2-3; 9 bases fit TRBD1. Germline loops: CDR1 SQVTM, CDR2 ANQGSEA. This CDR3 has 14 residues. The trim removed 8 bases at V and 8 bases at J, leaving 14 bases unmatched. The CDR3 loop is CSQSGTGLGGTQYF. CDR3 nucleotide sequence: TGCAGCCAATCGGGGACAGGGCTAGGAGGTACGCAGTATTTT.

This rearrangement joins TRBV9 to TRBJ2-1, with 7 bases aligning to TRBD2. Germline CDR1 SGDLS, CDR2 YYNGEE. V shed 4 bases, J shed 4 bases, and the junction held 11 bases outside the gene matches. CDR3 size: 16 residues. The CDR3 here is CASSPLAGEGYNEQFF. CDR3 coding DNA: TGTGCCAGCAGCCCGTTAGCGGGTGAGGGATACAATGAGCAGTTCTTC.

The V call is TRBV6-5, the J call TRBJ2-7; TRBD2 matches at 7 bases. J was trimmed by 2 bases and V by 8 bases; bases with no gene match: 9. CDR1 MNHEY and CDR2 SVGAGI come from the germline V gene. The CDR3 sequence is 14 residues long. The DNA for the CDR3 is TGTGCCAGCCGCGGGAGACCAGCACCCTACGAGCAGTACTTC. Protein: CASRGRPAPYEQYF.